The rows below give T cell receptor beta chains drawn from one sample of a study of CD8+ T cells in alopecia areata. Sequencing was performed with immunoSEQ multiplex PCR; in TCRdb, only in-frame clones are kept and a portion is missing. The sample yields 120,000 or so clones, less than 45% seen once. The sample was CD4+ T cells sorted from blood. These receptors were collected from a human donor with alopecia areata. The CDR3 runs from the conserved cysteine through the conserved F or W. D genes are given only for firm matches. Only some rows state a clone size, as once, few, many or a class for expanded clones.

- - TRBJ1-1 TRBV29-1 TGCAGCGTTGAAGGAGGTCTGGGTAGGGAAGCTTTCTTT CSVEGGLGREAFF
- few TRBJ2-1 TRBV28 TGTGCCAGCTGGGACCGCTCCTACAATGAGCAGTTCTTC CASWDRSYNEQFF
- - TRBJ2-2 TRBV13 TGTGCCAGCAGCCCCCGTCAATACTGGGGGCCCGGGGAGCTGTTTTTT CASSPRQYWGPGELFF
- - TRBJ2-7 TRBV4-1 TGCGCCAGCAGCCAAGACTTCGGAATCTACGAGCAGTACTTC CASSQDFGIYEQYF
TRBD1 - TRBJ2-7 TRBV29-1 TGCAGCGTTGAAGATACAGGGGCCGAGCAGTACTTC CSVEDTGAEQYF
- - TRBJ2-7 TRBV29-1 TGCAGCGGCCGGGACGGACGCTCCTACGAGCAGTACTTC CSGRDGRSYEQYF
- - TRBJ2-3 TRBV4-1 TGCGCCAGCAGCCAAAGCTGGGGGACACCAGATACGCAGTATTTT CASSQSWGTPDTQYF
TRBD2 - TRBJ2-1 TRBV2 TGTGCCAGCAGTTTTACTAGCGGGGACTACAATGAGCAGTTCTTC CASSFTSGDYNEQFF
- few TRBJ1-1 TRBV29-1 TGCAGCGTTGAAGGGAATCTGAACACTGAAGCTTTCTTT CSVEGNLNTEAFF
TRBD2 - TRBJ2-5 TRBV5-4 TGTGCCAGCAGCTTGGAAGGGCTAGCGGGGACAAAAGAGACCCAGTACTTC CASSLEGLAGTKETQYF
- few TRBJ1-4 TRBV7-2 TGTGCCAGCAGCTTAGTGCAAGGTGAAAAACTGTTTTTT CASSLVQGEKLFF
- few TRBJ2-7 TRBV28 TGTGCCAGCAGTGGGAGCCCGGGCGAGCAGTACTTC CASSGSPGEQYF
- - TRBJ2-3 TRBV4-3 TGCGCCAGCAGCCAAGATCTGACGGCCACAGATACGCAGTATTTT CASSQDLTATDTQYF
- - TRBJ2-4 TRBV19 TGTGCCAGTAGCTTCACTCAAGGACGGAGTGCTAGCTTC CASSFTQGRSASF
- few TRBJ2-3 TRBV7-9 TGTGCCAGCAGCTTAGTCAGCACAGATACGCAGTATTTT CASSLVSTDTQYF
- - TRBJ2-2 TRBV7-2 TGTGCCAGCAGCTTGCAGGGACTGAACACCGGGGAGCTGTTTTTT CASSLQGLNTGELFF
- - TRBJ1-2 TRBV30 TGTGCCTGGAGTGTAGCCCAGGGCTATGGCTACACCTTC CAWSVAQGYGYTF
- once TRBJ2-5 TRBV5-1 TGCGCCAGCAGCCAAAGGGGAGAGGAGACCCAGTACTTC CASSQRGEETQYF
- - TRBJ2-7 TRBV7-3 TGTGCCAGCAGCTTAGCGGGACAGATCTACGAGCAGTACTTC CASSLAGQIYEQYF
- - TRBJ1-5 TRBV7-9 TGTGCCAGCAGCTTGTCGACGAGCAATCAGCCCCAGCATTTT CASSLSTSNQPQHF
- - TRBJ1-1 TRBV29-1 TGCAGCGTGGGGGCCGACAGGTACACTGAAGCTTTCTTT CSVGADRYTEAFF
- few TRBJ2-3 TRBV23-1 TGCGCCAGCCGCCAATCGCGGGCAGATACGCAGTATTTT CASRQSRADTQYF
- - TRBJ1-5 TRBV9 TGTGCCAGCAGCGTAGAACAGGAAAATAGCAATCAGCCCCAGCATTTT CASSVEQENSNQPQHF
TRBD2 - TRBJ2-5 TRBV28 TGTGCCAGCAGTTTGTCGGGACTAGCGGCATACCAAGAGACCCAGTACTTC CASSLSGLAAYQETQYF
- few TRBJ1-6 TRBV5-1 TGCGCCAGCAGCGCAACAGGGACTCGATCACCCCTCCACTTT CASSATGTRSPLHF
- - TRBJ2-7 TRBV5-6 TGTGCCAGCAGCGGGAGCGCCGGCTACGAGCAGTACTTC CASSGSAGYEQYF
- once TRBJ1-1 TRBV5-1 TGCGCCAGCAGCATCGGGGTCATGAACACTGAAGCTTTCTTT CASSIGVMNTEAFF
- few TRBJ1-4 TRBV5-1 TGCGCCAGCAGCTTCAACAGCCCGGGAGAAAAACTGTTTTTT CASSFNSPGEKLFF
- - TRBJ2-5 TRBV28 TGTGCCAGCAGTTTATATGAGGGAGGCCGAAAGACCCAGTACTTC CASSLYEGGRKTQYF
TRBD1 - TRBJ2-6 TRBV7-2 TGTGCCAGCAGCTTAGTCGGGACAGGGGGCGCTGGGGCCAACGTCCTGACTTTC CASSLVGTGGAGANVLTF
- - TRBJ2-5 TRBV29-1 TGCAGCTCCCGCCGGGACTTTCAAGAGACCCAGTACTTC CSSRRDFQETQYF
- - TRBJ2-1 TRBV29-1 TGTACCTATACTAGGGGCTCCTACAATGAGCAGTTCTTC CTYTRGSYNEQFF
- - TRBJ2-6 TRBV4-2 TGTGCCAGCAGCCAAGACCTCAACTGGAGGACTGGGGCCAACGTCCTGACTTTC CASSQDLNWRTGANVLTF
- few TRBJ1-1 TRBV29-1 TGCAGCGCGGTTAAGCAGACTGAAGCTTTCTTT CSAVKQTEAFF
- - TRBJ1-1 TRBV16 TGTGCCAGCAGCCATATGATACAGGGAAACACTGAAGCTTTCTTT CASSHMIQGNTEAFF
- - TRBJ1-1 TRBV7-2 TGTGCCAGCGGGAACACTGAAGCTTTCTTT CASGNTEAFF
TRBD1 few TRBJ2-7 TRBV29-1 TGCAGCGTTGACAGGGGGAGCTCCTACGAGCAGTACTTC CSVDRGSSYEQYF
- - TRBJ2-7 TRBV7-2 TGTGCCAGCAGCTTGGACTTAAGCTCCTACGAGCAGTACTTC CASSLDLSSYEQYF
TRBD2 - TRBJ2-7 TRBV18 TGTGCCAGCTCACCACCCCTGGGGCTAGCGGGGGGTCCTACGAAGCAGTACTTC CASSPPLGLAGGPTKQYF
- - TRBJ2-7 TRBV11-1 TGTGCCAGCAGCTCGGTGGTAGCCTACGAGCAGTACTTC CASSSVVAYEQYF